A single sample gave rise to the 18 T cell receptor beta chains below, sequenced in a study of beta chain features in type 1 diabetes. Sequenced material consisted of expressed TCRB transcripts (all of the isolated RNA was reverse transcribed). Produced via immunoSEQ multiplex PCR; TCRdb's table is partial and in-frame only. Of about 42,000 clones in the sample, 50% are singletons; the top ten hold more than 0.2%. Input material: stem cell memory CD4+ T cells from blood. The receptors stem from a woman aged 25-40 years in good health.

This clone has a count of ten or more. The chain uses TRBV5-1 and TRBJ1-1; tentative D call: TRBD1 (5 bases). The CDR3 has 15 residues. Germline V gives CDR1 SGHRS, CDR2 YFSETQ. V lost 0 bases and J lost 0, with 9 bases in between. The CDR3 nucleotides read TGCGCCAGCAGCTTGGGATCGACAGTGAACACTGAAGCTTTCTTT. The encoded protein is CASSLGSTVNTEAFF.

This clone was detected only once. The chain has TRBV29-1 and TRBJ2-1; maybe TRBD2 (5 bases). Germline CDR1 SQVTM, CDR2 ANQGSEA. Trimming pared 5 bases from V and 4 bases from J, leaving 15 bases between. The CDR3 has 14 residues. Written as DNA, the CDR3 is TGCAGCGTTTGGAGCGGCAGCCTATACAATGAGCAGTTCTTC. This gives the protein CSVWSGSLYNEQFF.

This clone was seen a few times. The chain is built from TRBV28 and TRBJ1-2, with TRBD1 matching 8 bases. The V segment lost 6 bases and the J segment 2 bases; nucleotides outside the gene matches: 5. The CDR3 runs 14 residues. CDR1 MDHEN and CDR2 SYDVKM come from the germline V gene. The CDR3 loop is CASRRTGTNYGYTF. CDR3 coding DNA: TGTGCCAGCAGACGGACAGGGACGAACTATGGCTACACCTTC.

The rearrangement uses TRBV19 and TRBJ2-5; 11 bases map to TRBD2. Trimming removed 5 bases from V and 3 bases from J; junction bases left unmatched: 11. Germline V gene sequence: CDR1 LNHDA, CDR2 SQIVND (reference sequence). The length of the CDR3 is 17 residues. CDR3 nucleotides: TGTGCCAGTAGTTTAGGAGCGGCGGGACTAGCGGAAGAGACCCAGTACTTC. Translating gives CASSLGAAGLAEETQYF.

This clone was seen a handful of times. V and J are TRBV27 and TRBJ2-3; 11 bases match TRBD2. The CDR3 consists of 16 residues. The trim removed 3 bases at V and 2 bases at J, leaving 4 bases unmatched. The germline gives CDR1 MNHEY, CDR2 SMNVEV (reference sequence). CDR3 sequence: CASSFSSGRPTDTQYF. DNA of the CDR3: TGTGCCAGCAGTTTTTCTAGCGGGAGGCCCACAGATACGCAGTATTTT.

The chain's CDR3 is CASSLVESSYNEQFF. CDR3 in DNA: TGTGCCAGCAGCTTAGTGGAGTCCTCCTACAATGAGCAGTTCTTC. The gene calls are TRBV7-2 and TRBJ2-1; D gene unclear. Germline V lookup: CDR1 SGHTA, CDR2 FQGNSA. There are 15 residues in the CDR3. V was clipped by 1 base and J by 0 bases, with 7 bases between them.

The V call is TRBV4-3, the J call TRBJ2-2, with TRBD2 identical over 10 bases. Losses at the gene ends were 0 bases for V and 0 bases for J; bases not matched to a gene: 4. Germline V gives CDR1 LGHNA, CDR2 YSLEER. The length of the CDR3 is 18 residues. This chain's CDR3 is CASSQEGSGRANTGELFF. DNA for the CDR3: TGCGCCAGCAGCCAAGAAGGGAGCGGGAGGGCGAACACCGGGGAGCTGTTTTTT.

This rearrangement joins TRBV4-2 to TRBJ2-2, with 10 nucleotides matching TRBD1. The length of the CDR3 is 17 residues. The junction had 9 bases not matched to a gene; V was cut back by 3 bases and J by 5 bases. Germline CDR1 is LGHNA and CDR2 is YNFKEQ. The CDR3 here is CASSQRDRGQLTGELFF. The CDR3 DNA is TGTGCCAGCAGCCAGAGAGACAGGGGGCAGTTAACCGGGGAGCTGTTTTTT.

About this clone: This same CDR3 is encoded by further DNA sequences in the sample. The gene calls are TRBV18 and TRBJ1-5; TRBD1 matches at 11 bases. Germline loops: CDR1 KGHSH, CDR2 LQKENI. The CDR3 sequence is 18 residues long. The V and J ends lost 6 bases and 1 base, in that order; junction bases with no gene match: 11. The CDR3 sequence: CASSGGQGVPWSNQPQHF. The CDR3 bases are TGTGCCAGCTCGGGGGGACAGGGGGTTCCTTGGAGCAATCAGCCCCAGCATTTT.

This chain links TRBV6-1 with TRBJ1-4, with D possibly TRBD1 on 5 matching bases. V shed 1 base and J shed 7 bases, with 10 bases lying between them. Germline CDR1 and CDR2: MNHNS and SASEGT. The CDR3 spans 14 residues. The CDR3 DNA reads TGTGCCAGCAGTGAAGGACAGCGGGGTGAAAAACTGTTTTTT. Translating it yields CASSEGQRGEKLFF.

This clone was seen more than once but under ten times. The chain uses TRBV11-1 and TRBJ2-1; D is unresolved. V was cut by 5 bases and J by 9 bases, with 17 bases left in between. CDR1 and CDR2 (germline): SGHAT, FQDESV (reference sequence). The CDR3 spans 14 residues. CDR3 protein: CASSPPPRPSEQFF. CDR3 DNA: TGTGCCAGCAGCCCCCCGCCTAGACCTAGTGAGCAGTTCTTC.

The V gene is TRBV5-1, the J gene TRBJ2-5, with D possibly being TRBD1 (6 bases). This CDR3 is built from 16 residues. Germline CDR1 reads SGHRS; CDR2 reads YFSETQ. Deletions cut 0 bases from V and 5 bases from J, with 17 bases between. The CDR3, as DNA: TGCGCCAGCAGCTTGGCACTGGGGACATTCGACGAGACCCAGTACTTC. Amino acids: CASSLALGTFDETQYF.

The V call is TRBV5-4, the J call TRBJ2-5; 7 bases are a match to TRBD1. CDR1 is SGHNT and CDR2 is YYREEE in the germline V gene (reference sequence). The V and J ends lost 0 bases and 3 bases, in that order; junction bases with no gene match: 2. CDR3 length: 14 residues. For the CDR3, the DNA is TGTGCCAGCAGCTTGGAAGACAGGGAAGAGACCCAGTACTTC. Translated: CASSLEDREETQYF.

This chain joins TRBV28 and TRBJ1-1; weak D call: TRBD1 (6 bases). The CDR3 sequence is 16 residues long. CDR1 is MDHEN, CDR2 SYDVKM, per germline. V was cut by 6 bases and J by 1 base, with 18 bases left in between. The CDR3 region is CASSPGARGANTEAFF. DNA of the CDR3: TGTGCCAGCAGCCCAGGGGCCCGGGGCGCGAACACTGAAGCTTTCTTT.

In its sample, this clone was seen a few times. The chain recombines TRBV19 with TRBJ2-1; a possible D gene is TRBD2 (7 bases). This CDR3 spans 14 amino acids. Trimming cost V 7 bases and J 8 bases, with 18 bases left between them. Germline V CDR1 and CDR2: LNHDA, SQIVND (reference sequence). CDR3 sequence: CASTHSLGGHEQFF. The CDR3 DNA is TGTGCCAGTACCCACTCCCTCGGGGGGCATGAGCAGTTCTTC.

This clone has just one count. The V gene is TRBV7-9, the J gene TRBJ2-5; 9 nucleotides match TRBD1. The CDR3 sequence is 15 residues long. The junction had 8 bases not matched to a gene; V was cut back by 5 bases and J by 4 bases. Germline-derived CDR1 and CDR2 are SEHNR and FQNEAQ (reference sequence). The CDR3 reads CASSTITGGAETQYF. CDR3 in DNA: TGTGCCAGCAGCACCATAACAGGGGGCGCAGAGACCCAGTACTTC.

The CDR3: CASSLDSPGWNEQFF. DNA of the CDR3: TGTGCCAGCAGCTTAGACTCCCCGGGGTGGAATGAGCAGTTCTTC. The chain is built from TRBV7-3 and TRBJ2-1, with TRBD2 as a possible D gene (5 bases). CDR3 length: 15 residues. The germline V and J ends were trimmed by 2 bases and 7 bases, with 15 bases remaining between them. Germline values: CDR1 SGHTA, CDR2 FQGTGA.

The chain links TRBV13 to TRBJ2-7; tentative D call: TRBD2 (5 bases). The germline V gene has CDR1 PRHDT and CDR2 FYEKMQ (reference sequence). Deletions cut 2 bases from V and 0 bases from J, with 14 bases between. There are 16 residues in the CDR3. The CDR3 nucleotides read TGTGCCAGCAGCTTAAGAGGGCCGGCGAGCTCCTACGAGCAGTACTTC. Protein product: CASSLRGPASSYEQYF. Full variable domain (remainder filled in from reference TRBV13 and TRBJ2-7): AAGVIQSPRHLIKEKRETATLKCYPIPRHDTVYWYQQGPGQDPQFLISFYEKMQSDKGSIPDRFSAQQFSDYHSELNMSSLELGDSALYFCASSLRGPASSYEQYFGPGTRLTVT.